Ten or more counts support the clone carrying this TCR beta chain. The sample belongs to a study of Graves' ophthalmopathy and Graves' hyperthyroidism. Losses at the gene ends were 6 bases for V and 5 bases for J; bases not matched to a gene: 12. CDR3 length: 16 residues. RNA transcripts yielded amplified TCR beta CDR3 regions. HTBI primers primed a first-round RT-PCR, and a second-round multiplex PCR followed. TCRdb ran MiXCR on the multiplex PCR reads and lists one entry per CDR3 protein. The data hold 200,000 to 250,000 distinct CDR3 sequences, with roughly a fifth observed a single time. This sequence originates from a woman in her forties or fifties with Graves' ophthalmopathy. The genes are TRBV12-3 or TRBV12-4 and TRBJ2-5; 10 bases are a match to TRBD1. Sequenced material: peripheral blood. The CDR3: CASRPQGDRGRETQYF. DNA of the CDR3: TGTGCCAGCAGACCACAGGGAGACAGGGGGCGGGAGACCCAGTACTTC.